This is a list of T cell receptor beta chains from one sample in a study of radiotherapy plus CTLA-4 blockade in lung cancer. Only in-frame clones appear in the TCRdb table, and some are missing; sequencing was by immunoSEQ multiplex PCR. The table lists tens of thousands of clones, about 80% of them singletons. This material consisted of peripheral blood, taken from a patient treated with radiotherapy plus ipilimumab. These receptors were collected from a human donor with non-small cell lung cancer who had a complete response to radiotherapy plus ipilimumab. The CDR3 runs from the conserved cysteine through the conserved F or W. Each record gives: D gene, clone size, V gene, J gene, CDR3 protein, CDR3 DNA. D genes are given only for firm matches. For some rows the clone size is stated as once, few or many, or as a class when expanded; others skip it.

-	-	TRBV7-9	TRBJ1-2	CASSLALSYGYTF	TGTGCCAGCAGCTTAGCGCTGAGCTATGGCTACACCTTC
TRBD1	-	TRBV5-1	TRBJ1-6	CASSPQGASPYNSPLHF	TGCGCCAGCAGCCCCCAGGGGGCGAGCCCCTATAATTCACCCCTCCACTTT
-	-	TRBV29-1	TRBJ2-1	CSALEIRGDYNEQFF	TGCAGCGCCCTGGAGATTAGAGGGGACTACAATGAGCAGTTCTTC
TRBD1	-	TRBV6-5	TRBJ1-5	CASSYDRGRNQPQHF	TGTGCCAGCAGTTACGACAGGGGGCGTAATCAGCCCCAGCATTTT
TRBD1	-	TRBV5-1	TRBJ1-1	CASSLEGGQVGNTEAFF	TGCGCCAGCAGCTTGGAGGGGGGACAGGTCGGGAACACTGAAGCTTTCTTT
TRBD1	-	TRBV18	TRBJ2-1	CASSQTSTGNEQFF	TGTGCCAGCTCACAAACTTCGACAGGGAATGAGCAGTTCTTC
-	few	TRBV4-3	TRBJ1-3	CASSQERASGNTIYF	TGCGCCAGCAGCCAAGAAAGAGCCTCTGGAAACACCATATATTTT
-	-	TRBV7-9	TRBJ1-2	CASSFVGPDQSGYTF	TGTGCCAGCAGCTTTGTAGGGCCCGACCAATCGGGCTACACCTTC
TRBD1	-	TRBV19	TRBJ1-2	CASSIRTGRDYGYTF	TGTGCCAGTAGTATCAGGACAGGGAGGGACTATGGCTACACCTTC
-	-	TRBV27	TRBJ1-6	CASSFRGLRGGSYNSPLHF	TGTGCCAGCAGTTTTAGAGGGCTCAGGGGTGGCTCCTATAATTCACCCCTCCACTTT
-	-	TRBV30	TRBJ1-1	CAWSVGGGLSRTEAFF	TGTGCCTGGAGTGTAGGCGGGGGCCTATCCCGCACTGAAGCTTTCTTT
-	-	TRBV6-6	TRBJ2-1	CASVTGSSYNEQFF	TGTGCCAGCGTCACAGGGAGCTCCTACAATGAGCAGTTCTTC
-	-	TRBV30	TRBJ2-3	CALTAAGNTDTQYF	TGTGCTTTAACTGCGGCAGGAAACACAGATACGCAGTATTTT
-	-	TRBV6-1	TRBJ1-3	CASSPDSGNTIYF	TGTGCCAGCAGCCCAGACTCTGGAAACACCATATATTTT
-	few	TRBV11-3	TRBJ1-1	CASSLDPGNTEAFF	TGTGCCAGCAGCTTAGACCCGGGGAACACTGAAGCTTTCTTT
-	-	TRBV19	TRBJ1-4	CASSTDSATNEKLFF	TGTGCCAGTAGTACGGACAGTGCAACTAATGAAAAACTGTTTTTT
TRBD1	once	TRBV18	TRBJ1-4	CASSPKGPGQGASLNEKLFF	TGTGCCAGCTCACCAAAGGGACCGGGACAGGGGGCATCCCTAAATGAAAAACTGTTTTTT
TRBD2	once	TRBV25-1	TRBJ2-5	CASIRLAGPWGGRETQYF	TGTGCCAGCATAAGACTAGCGGGGCCCTGGGGAGGGCGAGAGACCCAGTACTTC
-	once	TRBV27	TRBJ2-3	CASSFRITSTDTQYF	TGTGCCAGCAGCTTCAGAATTACTAGCACAGATACGCAGTATTTT
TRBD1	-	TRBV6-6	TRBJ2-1	CASSSPQGARNEQFF	TGTGCCAGCAGTTCGCCACAGGGGGCAAGAAATGAGCAGTTCTTC
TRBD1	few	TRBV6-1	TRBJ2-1	CASSERTGVNEQFF	TGTGCCAGCAGTGAGAGGACAGGGGTCAATGAGCAGTTCTTC
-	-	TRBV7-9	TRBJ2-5	CASSLVALALLGNWETQYF	TGTGCCAGCAGCTTGGTTGCCCTAGCCCTACTAGGTAACTGGGAGACCCAGTACTTC
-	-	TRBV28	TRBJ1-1	CASSLFEYREGAFF	TGTGCCAGCAGCCTCTTTGAGTATAGGGAGGGAGCTTTCTTT
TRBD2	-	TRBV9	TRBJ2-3	CASSVGAQRDFTDTQYF	TGTGCCAGCAGCGTAGGGGCCCAGCGGGACTTCACAGATACGCAGTATTTT
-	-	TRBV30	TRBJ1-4	CAYSEVVGEKLFF	TGTGCCTACTCGGAGGTGGTTGGTGAAAAACTGTTTTTT
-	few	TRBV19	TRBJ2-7	CASSTQPPPGKQYF	TGTGCCAGTAGTACCCAACCCCCCCCCGGTAAGCAGTACTTC
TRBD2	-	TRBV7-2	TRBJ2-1	CASSRGKLAVSNEQFF	TGTGCCAGCAGCCGGGGGAAGCTAGCGGTTAGCAATGAGCAGTTCTTC
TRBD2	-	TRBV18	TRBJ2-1	CASSPLNGLAGNEQFF	TGTGCCAGCTCACCATTGAACGGACTAGCGGGCAATGAGCAGTTCTTC
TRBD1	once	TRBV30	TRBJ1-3	CAWSAGTGLFRRLGNTIYF	TGTGCCTGGAGTGCCGGGACAGGACTCTTTAGGAGACTTGGAAACACCATATATTTT
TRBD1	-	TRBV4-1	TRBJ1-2	CASSQDRLRDSLYGYTF	TGCGCCAGCAGCCAAGATAGGCTCCGGGACAGCCTTTATGGCTACACCTTC
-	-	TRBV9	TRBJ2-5	CASSRSRDRQETQYF	TGTGCCAGCAGCCGATCCCGGGACCGTCAAGAGACCCAGTACTTC
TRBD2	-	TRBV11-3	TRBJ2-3	CASSLDGTSGFTDTQYF	TGTGCCAGCAGCTTAGATGGGACTAGCGGTTTCACAGATACGCAGTATTTT
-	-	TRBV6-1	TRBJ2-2	CASSAGSQNTGELFF	TGTGCCAGCAGTGCCGGCAGCCAGAACACCGGGGAGCTGTTTTTT
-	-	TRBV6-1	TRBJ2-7	CASSEGGDEQYF	TGTGCCAGCAGTGAAGGGGGGGACGAGCAGTACTTC
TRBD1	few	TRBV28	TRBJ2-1	CASSRDRVWNEQFF	TGTGCCAGCAGCCGAGACAGGGTGTGGAATGAGCAGTTCTTC
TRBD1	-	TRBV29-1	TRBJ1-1	CSVGGTARTAEAFF	TGCAGCGTTGGAGGGACAGCTAGGACCGCTGAAGCTTTCTTT